This TCR beta chain originates from a study of CD8 T cells in ankylosing spondylitis. The CDR3 runs to 18 residues. CDR1 and CDR2 (germline): MDHEN, SYDVKM. V was cut by 2 bases and J by 1 base, with 15 bases left in between. This clonotype was counted only a few times. Its target is unknown. Study conclusions and caveats: A TCR beta motif made of several highly homologous variants seemed typical of ankylosing spondylitis blood. Clones tied to disease were said to be significantly enriched in matched ankylosing spondylitis synovial fluid.

TCRdb re-derived calls from the 5' RACE reads in MiXCR, one entry per CDR3 protein. The repertoire includes some 220,000 distinct CDR3 sequences, about 6.7% of them detected once, and approximately 15% sits in the top ten. This clonotype was obtained from a male donor with ankylosing spondylitis. The chain couples TRBV28 to TRBJ2-6; perhaps TRBD2 as D (5 bases). Sequenced input: blood, either unsorted or a sorted T cell fraction (not recorded which). The CDR3 sequence: CASSLDHPGSSGANVLTF. Here the CDR3 DNA reads TGTGCCAGCAGTTTAGACCATCCGGGAAGTTCTGGGGCCAACGTCCTGACTTTC.